A single T cell receptor beta chain is shown here with its context. The antigen it recognizes is unknown. Base qualities were left out, and no much larger clone turns up one base away. Other DNA sequences in this sample translate to the same CDR3. The sample belongs to a study of shared T cell receptors in the human thymus (dated by TCRdb to the early 2020s). Concerning the study at large: The study examined how self-reactive, shared T-cell receptor alpha chains are generated in the human thymus.

The cysteine opens and the phenylalanine closes a CDR3 of 15 amino acids. Just CDR3 DNA is preserved here, 45 bases in frame from base 1. V loses 0 bases of germline sequence and J loses 0 bases, and the interval between the two ends is 8 bases. CDR1 and CDR2 are drawn from the germline V gene: SGHRS, YFSETQ. The library was made by the immunoSEQ multiplex PCR assay. Sourced from immuneACCESS, this table was stored by TCRdb with only in-frame sequences that have V and J called. A share of the clones is absent; for the studies checked, an unresolved V gene accounts for under half, and the remainder has no known explanation. A total of 550,000 to 800,000 clones appear in this sample, approximately 83% of them only once. In total, the top ten clones hold 0.0095% to 0.013% of the sample. The same data also contributed to another study, on human thymus T cells. The second study's paper adds: The donors were immunologically healthy infants in Finland who had open corrective cardiac surgery for congenital heart defects. Thymus tissue was collected as surgical resects that were removed during corrective cardiac surgery. Both the thymic and the peripheral blood repertoires appeared to show biased V and J gene segment usage. Highly overlapping thymic TCR repertoires among unrelated individuals were reported in the related research. The study characterized TCR alpha and beta repertoires from fewer than ten infant thymus samples and a few related peripheral blood samples. Donor ages ranging from about 7 to 250 days were recorded, and five to seven male and two female infants were included in the cohort. Thymocytes were released mechanically from tissue and stored at -70 °C as pellets of roughly 8.5-32 million cells. A QIAsymphony instrument was used to extract genomic DNA from frozen cell pellets. The immunoSEQ multiplex PCR assay was used to amplify the TCRB and TCRAD loci from a standardized quantity of quality-controlled genomic DNA. The amplicons spanned the V(D)J region and were long enough to cover the CDR3 and allow V and J genes to be identified. Through the commercial immunoSEQ service, the amplicons were sequenced on an Illumina platform. Primer bias and sequencing errors were corrected as previously described, and TCRAD and TCRB were defined on the basis of the IMGT database. Analysis of the repertoires was done with immunoSEQ Analyzer 3.0 and VDJTools and included basic statistics, V/J segment usage, diversity estimates, rarefaction and pairwise overlap. Diversity was estimated using the Chao1, ChaoE, Efron-Thisted, Shannon and inverse Simpson indices, and was also estimated on datasets down-sampled to the size of the smallest sample. For repertoire overlap, CDR3 nucleotide sequence, V gene and J gene had to match strictly, and clustering was done by Jaccard-based multidimensional scaling. On average, roughly 890,000 unique TCRB clonotypes were obtained from thymus samples, compared with around 78,000 from blood samples.

Sequencing was done on a sample of thymocytes. The clonotype originates from a girl under three years old with a congenital heart defect. Donor details come from another sample of the same person, matched by shared clones. This receptor chain uses TRBV5-1 and TRBJ2-3; the best D guess is TRBD2, with 6 bases matching. Here the CDR3 is given as CASSLAAGSTDTQYF. The DNA sequence is as follows: TGCGCCAGCAGCTTGGCGGCGGGGAGCACAGATACGCAGTATTTT.